This is a list of T cell receptor beta chains from one sample in a study of shared T cell receptors in the human thymus. Clones were sequenced by immunoSEQ multiplex PCR, and TCRdb holds only the in-frame ones, with some missing. The sample consists of approximately 730,000 clones, 70% to 90% of them appearing once. These data also formed part of another study, on human thymus T cells.

Sequenced sample: thymocytes. Every receptor here comes from a girl less than two years old with a congenital heart defect. Each CDR3 is given without its conserved first and last residue.

J gene	V gene	CDR3 protein
TRBJ2-7	TRBV30	AWSVRGQGRY
TRBJ1-5	TRBV19	ASTQNSGQVDQPQH
TRBJ1-2	TRBV7-8	ASTLRQSSVAGDGYT
TRBJ1-5	TRBV7-2	ASSQDRDPNQPQH
TRBJ2-5	TRBV6-5	ASRVTSGGWETQY
TRBJ1-2	TRBV18	ASSRWTGYGYT
TRBJ1-5	TRBV9	ATKLYLSNQPQH
TRBJ1-2	TRBV9	ASSPRQGVDSNT
TRBJ1-2	TRBV5-1	ASSLDLTVNGYT
TRBJ1-1	TRBV12-5	ASGDAGYTEAF
TRBJ2-7	TRBV27	ASSYRVGSYEQY
TRBJ2-4	TRBV15	ATRDSRGQAKNIQY
TRBJ1-2	TRBV7-9	ASSPGGEGRYGYT
TRBJ2-7	TRBV27	ASSLLGRGSSYEQY
TRBJ2-5	TRBV7-4	ASSSRLATQETQY
TRBJ1-1	TRBV5-1	ASSLVSGTEAF
TRBJ1-2	TRBV2	ASYRTGDYGYT
TRBJ1-1	TRBV19	ASSIVGGGTEAF
TRBJ1-1	TRBV5-1	ASSSRPRQRENTEAF
TRBJ2-3	TRBV19	ASSARRAEDTQY
TRBJ2-5	TRBV4-3	ASSQEAPSSGGVKETQY
TRBJ2-5	TRBV4-1	ASSQDSRRRNGTQY
TRBJ2-1	TRBV21-1	AISKKRGTGPYNEQF
TRBJ2-3	TRBV5-1	ASSLTDTQY